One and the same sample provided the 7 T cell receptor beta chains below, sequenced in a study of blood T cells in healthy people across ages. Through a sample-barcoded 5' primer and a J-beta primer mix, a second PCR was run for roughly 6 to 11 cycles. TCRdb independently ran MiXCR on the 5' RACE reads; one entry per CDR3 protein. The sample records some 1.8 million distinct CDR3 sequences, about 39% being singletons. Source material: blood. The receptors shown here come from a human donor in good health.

The DNA of the CDR3 is TGTGCCACCGGGGACGCACGCACCGGGGAGCTGTTTTTT. Protein product: CATGDARTGELFF. This chain joins TRBV24-1 and TRBJ2-2; D assignment may be TRBD1 or TRBD2 (5 bases each). Germline-derived CDR1 and CDR2 are KGHDR and SFDVKD. The CDR3 extends over 13 amino acids. The V end lost 9 bases, the J end lost 4 bases, and 11 bases lay between the germline ends.

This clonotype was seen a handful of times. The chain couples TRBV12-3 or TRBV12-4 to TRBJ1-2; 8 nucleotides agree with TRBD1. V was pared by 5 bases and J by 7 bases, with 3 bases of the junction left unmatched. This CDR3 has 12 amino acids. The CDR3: CASSRTGLGYTF. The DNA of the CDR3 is TGTGCCAGCAGTCGGACAGGGCTTGGCTACACCTTC.

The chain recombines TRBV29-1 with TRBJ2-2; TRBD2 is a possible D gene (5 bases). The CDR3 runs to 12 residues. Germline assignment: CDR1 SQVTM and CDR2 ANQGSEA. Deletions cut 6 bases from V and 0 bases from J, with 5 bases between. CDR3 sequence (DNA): TGCAGCGTCGGGGCGAACACCGGGGAGCTGTTTTTT. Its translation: CSVGANTGELFF.

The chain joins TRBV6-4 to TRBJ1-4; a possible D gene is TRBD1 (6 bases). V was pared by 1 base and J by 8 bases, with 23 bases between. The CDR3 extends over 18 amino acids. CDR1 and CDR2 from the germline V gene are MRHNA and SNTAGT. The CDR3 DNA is TGTGCCAGCAGTGACTGGGCGTATGACGGGGGCGCGACGGAAAAACTGTTTTTT. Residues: CASSDWAYDGGATEKLFF.

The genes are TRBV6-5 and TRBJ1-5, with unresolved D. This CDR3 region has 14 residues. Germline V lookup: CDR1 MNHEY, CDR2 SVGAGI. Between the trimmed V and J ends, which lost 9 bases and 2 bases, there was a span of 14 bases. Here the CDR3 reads CARDISPGNQPQHF. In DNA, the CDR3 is TGTGCCAGAGACATCTCCCCTGGCAATCAGCCCCAGCATTTT.

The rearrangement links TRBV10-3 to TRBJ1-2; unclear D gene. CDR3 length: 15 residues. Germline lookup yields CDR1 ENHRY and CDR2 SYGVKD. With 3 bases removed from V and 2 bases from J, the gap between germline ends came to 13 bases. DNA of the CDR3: TGTGCCATCAGTGAAGGCGGACTAACCAACTATGGCTACACCTTC. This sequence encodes CAISEGGLTNYGYTF.

CDR3 nucleotides: TGTGCCAGCACCCAGGCGGCGGCAACTAATGAAAAACTGTTTTTT. It yields the protein CASTQAAATNEKLFF. The chain uses TRBV28 and TRBJ1-4, with D unclear. V gave up 7 bases and J gave up 0 bases, with 12 bases separating them. The germline V gene encodes CDR1 MDHEN and CDR2 SYDVKM. CDR3 length equals 15 residues.